This note documents a single T cell receptor beta chain sequence. The antigen is unknown. This CDR3 is built from 15 residues. Germline CDR1 is MNHEY and CDR2 is SVGAGI. Trimming removed 6 bases from V and 2 bases from J, with 17 bases in between. The sample belongs to a study of blood T cells in healthy people across ages. Study-level results: Strong correlation linked observed beta diversity and percent naive T cells.

Next came a second PCR, run for 7 to 11 cycles, which used a sample-barcoded 5' primer along with a J-beta primer mix. Every molecule of cDNA carried a tag from a template-switch adaptor with 12 random nucleotides. Any given sample supplied a minimum of 3 million CDR3-containing paired-end reads. TCRdb analysed the 5' RACE reads with MiXCR anew, one entry per CDR3 protein. The sample shows some 1.8 million distinct CDR3 sequences, 39% of them seen only once. The TCR comes from a human donor in good health. Sequences were obtained from blood. The chain couples TRBV6-5 to TRBJ2-7; possible D gene TRBD2, 7 bases. The CDR3 region has the DNA TGTGCCAGCAGGCCTGACCGGGGGGCCCCCTACGAGCAGTACTTC. This sequence encodes CASRPDRGAPYEQYF.